The rows below give T cell receptor beta chains drawn from one sample of a study of a mutant IDH1 vaccine in newly diagnosed glioma. Their antigens remain unidentified. TCRdb's table, derived via immunoSEQ multiplex PCR, lists solely in-frame clones and lacks some. The sample carries tens of thousands of clones, approximately 90% recorded once. The starting material was PBMCs, obtained from a glioma patient whose treatment included an IDH1 peptide vaccine. These receptors originate from a man aged 50 to 59 with glioma. CDR3s include the opening cysteine and the closing phenylalanine or tryptophan. Fields, in order: clone size, V gene, J gene, CDR3 protein. A clone size is listed for some rows: how often the clone was seen (once, few, many), or a class if it is expanded.

abundance: NA; v_gene: TRBV6-1; j_gene: TRBJ2-7; CDR3aa: CASSPGQGKYF
abundance: few; v_gene: TRBV4-1; j_gene: TRBJ1-2; CDR3aa: CASSQDQGSDGYTF
abundance: few; v_gene: TRBV2; j_gene: TRBJ1-4; CDR3aa: CASSAVGRGEKLFF
abundance: NA; v_gene: TRBV5-1; j_gene: TRBJ2-7; CDR3aa: CASSLGSGTSLYEQYF
abundance: NA; v_gene: TRBV27; j_gene: TRBJ1-1; CDR3aa: CASSFRGGGTEAFF
abundance: NA; v_gene: TRBV19; j_gene: TRBJ1-1; CDR3aa: CASSTRQGSTEAFF
abundance: once; v_gene: TRBV19; j_gene: TRBJ1-5; CDR3aa: CASSDTGNQPQHF
abundance: NA; v_gene: TRBV30; j_gene: TRBJ2-1; CDR3aa: CAWSGGLAGALDNEQFF
abundance: NA; v_gene: TRBV19; j_gene: TRBJ2-7; CDR3aa: CASSLQMTGGGEQYF
abundance: NA; v_gene: TRBV19; j_gene: TRBJ1-4; CDR3aa: CASSPAGRFNEKLFF
abundance: NA; v_gene: TRBV6-1; j_gene: TRBJ2-7; CDR3aa: CASSLWGVYEQYF
abundance: NA; v_gene: TRBV7-2; j_gene: TRBJ1-2; CDR3aa: CASSSTGGWGYGYTF
abundance: NA; v_gene: TRBV18; j_gene: TRBJ2-3; CDR3aa: CASSPAGGSSTDTQYF
abundance: NA; v_gene: TRBV7-9; j_gene: TRBJ2-7; CDR3aa: CASSPGGGRSLEQYF
abundance: NA; v_gene: TRBV27; j_gene: TRBJ2-1; CDR3aa: CASSSDYLVYNEQFF
abundance: NA; v_gene: TRBV11-2; j_gene: TRBJ2-7; CDR3aa: CASSLVLSYEQYF
abundance: NA; v_gene: TRBV29-1; j_gene: TRBJ2-1; CDR3aa: CSGGGDSYNEQFF
abundance: NA; v_gene: TRBV10-2; j_gene: TRBJ1-1; CDR3aa: CASRRGLDTEAFF
abundance: NA; v_gene: TRBV5-4; j_gene: TRBJ1-2; CDR3aa: CASSLDRVISNYGYTF
abundance: NA; v_gene: TRBV19; j_gene: TRBJ2-7; CDR3aa: CASSITASYEQYF
abundance: NA; v_gene: TRBV4-1; j_gene: TRBJ1-1; CDR3aa: CASSQIEGNTEAFF
abundance: NA; v_gene: TRBV4-1; j_gene: TRBJ2-5; CDR3aa: CASSQADRGGIQETQYF
abundance: NA; v_gene: TRBV2; j_gene: TRBJ2-1; CDR3aa: CASSETSGAGQFF
abundance: NA; v_gene: TRBV5-8; j_gene: TRBJ1-1; CDR3aa: CASSWAGENTEAFF
abundance: few; v_gene: TRBV7-2; j_gene: TRBJ1-3; CDR3aa: CASSLSGQNRGTIYF
abundance: medium-sized; v_gene: TRBV4-2; j_gene: TRBJ2-3; CDR3aa: CASRGPPADTQYF
abundance: NA; v_gene: TRBV30; j_gene: TRBJ2-7; CDR3aa: CAWVREGPAGEQYF
abundance: NA; v_gene: TRBV15; j_gene: TRBJ1-5; CDR3aa: CATSMDRGDQPQHF
abundance: NA; v_gene: TRBV2; j_gene: TRBJ2-1; CDR3aa: CASGRSSYNEQFF
abundance: NA; v_gene: TRBV11-2; j_gene: TRBJ2-5; CDR3aa: CASSWGVQETQYF
abundance: few; v_gene: TRBV30; j_gene: TRBJ1-5; CDR3aa: CAWNDGNQPQHF
abundance: NA; v_gene: TRBV19; j_gene: TRBJ2-2; CDR3aa: CASSNRLAGSTGELFF
abundance: NA; v_gene: TRBV5-8; j_gene: TRBJ1-1; CDR3aa: CASSLGQGRAEAFF
abundance: NA; v_gene: TRBV6-6; j_gene: TRBJ1-5; CDR3aa: CASSYSKQPSNQPQHF
abundance: NA; v_gene: TRBV30; j_gene: TRBJ2-7; CDR3aa: CACSAGAGREQYF
abundance: once; v_gene: TRBV18; j_gene: TRBJ2-2; CDR3aa: CASSPDEGLELFF
abundance: once; v_gene: TRBV6-5; j_gene: TRBJ1-1; CDR3aa: CASNLGTEAFF
abundance: NA; v_gene: TRBV13; j_gene: TRBJ1-5; CDR3aa: CASSPGQGSPPSNQPQHF
abundance: NA; v_gene: TRBV19; j_gene: TRBJ2-1; CDR3aa: CASSIDSYYSGGRFSSYNEQFF
abundance: NA; v_gene: TRBV4-2; j_gene: TRBJ2-1; CDR3aa: CASSHPGPWDNEQFF
abundance: NA; v_gene: TRBV5-4; j_gene: TRBJ1-1; CDR3aa: CASNTGNTEAFF
abundance: NA; v_gene: TRBV13; j_gene: TRBJ2-7; CDR3aa: CASSFRGGLAEQYF
abundance: NA; v_gene: TRBV2; j_gene: TRBJ2-7; CDR3aa: CASSEALGQGVLEQYF
abundance: NA; v_gene: TRBV27; j_gene: TRBJ2-1; CDR3aa: CASPMVGYNEQFF
abundance: NA; v_gene: TRBV6-1; j_gene: TRBJ2-2; CDR3aa: CASSEGTSDTGELFF